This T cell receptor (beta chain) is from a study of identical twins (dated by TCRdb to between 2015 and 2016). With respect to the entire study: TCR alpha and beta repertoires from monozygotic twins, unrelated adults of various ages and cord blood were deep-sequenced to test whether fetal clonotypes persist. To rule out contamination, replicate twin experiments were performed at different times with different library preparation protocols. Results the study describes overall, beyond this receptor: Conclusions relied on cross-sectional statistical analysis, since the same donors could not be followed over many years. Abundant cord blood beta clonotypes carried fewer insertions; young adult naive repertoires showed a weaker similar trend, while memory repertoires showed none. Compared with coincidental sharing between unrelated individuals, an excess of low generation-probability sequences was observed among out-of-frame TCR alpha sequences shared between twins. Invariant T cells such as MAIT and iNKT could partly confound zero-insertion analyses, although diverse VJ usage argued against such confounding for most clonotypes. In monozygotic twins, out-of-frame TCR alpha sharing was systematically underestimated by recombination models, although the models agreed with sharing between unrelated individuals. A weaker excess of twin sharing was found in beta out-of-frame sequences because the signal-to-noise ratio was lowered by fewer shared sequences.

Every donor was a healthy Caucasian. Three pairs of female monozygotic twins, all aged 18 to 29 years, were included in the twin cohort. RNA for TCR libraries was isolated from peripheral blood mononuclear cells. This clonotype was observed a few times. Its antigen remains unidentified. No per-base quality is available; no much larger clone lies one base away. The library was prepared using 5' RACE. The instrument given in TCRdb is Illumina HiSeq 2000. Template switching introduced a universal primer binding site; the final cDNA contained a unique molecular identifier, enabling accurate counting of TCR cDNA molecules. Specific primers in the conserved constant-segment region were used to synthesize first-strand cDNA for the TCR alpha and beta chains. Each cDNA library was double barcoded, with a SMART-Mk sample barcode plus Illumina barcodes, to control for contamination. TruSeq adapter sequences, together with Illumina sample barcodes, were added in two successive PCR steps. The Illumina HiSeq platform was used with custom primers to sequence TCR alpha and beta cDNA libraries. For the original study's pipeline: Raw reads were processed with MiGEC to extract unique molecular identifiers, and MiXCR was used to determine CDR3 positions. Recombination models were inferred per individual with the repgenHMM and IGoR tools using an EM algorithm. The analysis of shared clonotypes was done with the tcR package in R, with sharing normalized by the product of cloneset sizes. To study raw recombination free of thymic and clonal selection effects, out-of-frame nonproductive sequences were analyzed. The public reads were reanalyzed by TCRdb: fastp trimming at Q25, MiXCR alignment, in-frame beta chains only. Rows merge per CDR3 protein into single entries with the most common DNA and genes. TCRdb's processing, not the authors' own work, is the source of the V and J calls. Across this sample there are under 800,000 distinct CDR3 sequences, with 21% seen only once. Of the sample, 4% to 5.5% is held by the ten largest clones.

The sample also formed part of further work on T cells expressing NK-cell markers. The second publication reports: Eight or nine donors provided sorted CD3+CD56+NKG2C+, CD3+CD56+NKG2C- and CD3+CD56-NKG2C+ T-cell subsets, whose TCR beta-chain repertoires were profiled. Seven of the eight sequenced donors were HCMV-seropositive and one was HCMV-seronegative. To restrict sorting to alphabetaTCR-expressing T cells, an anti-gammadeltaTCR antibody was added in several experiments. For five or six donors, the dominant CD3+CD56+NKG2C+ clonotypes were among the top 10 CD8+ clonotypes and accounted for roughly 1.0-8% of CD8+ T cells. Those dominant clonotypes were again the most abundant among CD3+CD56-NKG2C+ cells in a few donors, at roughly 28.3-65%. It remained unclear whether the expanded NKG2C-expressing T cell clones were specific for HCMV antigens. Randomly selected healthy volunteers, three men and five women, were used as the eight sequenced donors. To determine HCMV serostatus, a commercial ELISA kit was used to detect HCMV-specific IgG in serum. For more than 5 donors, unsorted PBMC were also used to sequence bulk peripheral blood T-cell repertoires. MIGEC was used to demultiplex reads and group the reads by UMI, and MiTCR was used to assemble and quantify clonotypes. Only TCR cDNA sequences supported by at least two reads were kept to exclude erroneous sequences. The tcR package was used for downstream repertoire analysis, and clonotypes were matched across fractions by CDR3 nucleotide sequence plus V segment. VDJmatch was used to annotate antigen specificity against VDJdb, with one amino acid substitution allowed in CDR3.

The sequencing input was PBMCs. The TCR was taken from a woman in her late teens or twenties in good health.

The CDR3 loop reads CASRLADHSYEQYF. The DNA sequence is as follows: TGTGCCAGCAGACTAGCGGACCACTCCTACGAGCAGTACTTC. The chain links TRBV2 with TRBJ2-7; a stretch of 8 junction bases matches TRBD2. Compared with germline, V lacks 6 bases and J lacks 0 bases; bases without a gene match: 4. Looking up the germline V gene yields CDR1 SNHLY and CDR2 FYNNEI. The CDR3 has 14 amino acids, counting the end cysteine and phenylalanine. The read is trimmed to its CDR3 DNA, 42 bases read in frame from base 1.